This T cell receptor beta chain was recovered during a study of HIV-infected children after antiretroviral therapy interruption. Study as a whole: Four children interrupted treatment; four stayed on continuous treatment.

Unique molecular identifiers were included in an RNA-based 3' RACE TCR library. In TCRdb, the 3' RACE reads were re-called with MiXCR into one record per CDR3 protein. The sample carries 70,000 to 90,000 distinct CDR3 sequences, roughly 6.7% recorded once. Sample treatment: PENTA 11 planned treatment interruption arm or continuous ART arm. The germline V gene has CDR1 LGHNA and CDR2 YNFKEQ. The CDR3 is 17 residues long. With 0 bases removed from V and 5 bases from J, the gap between germline ends came to 17 bases. This clonotype was counted at least ten times. The gene calls are TRBV4-2 and TRBJ2-4, with D perhaps matching TRBD2 (7 bases). This receptor was taken from a pool of human donors with HIV. The sample consisted of CD45RA+ CD4+ T cells from PBMCs, pooled from several time points, taken from a donor given antiretroviral therapy, either interrupted or continuous. This sample's subset: naive CD4+ CD45RA+ CD45RO- T cells. DNA for the CDR3: TGTGCCAGCAGCCAAGATTTGGCCTTGGGGGGGCAAAACATTCAGTACTTC. Protein: CASSQDLALGGQNIQYF.